This TCR beta chain comes out of a study of cytomegalovirus exposure and HLA in healthy donors. Study-wide background: A later analysis reported the 90 to 150 validation repertoires used the same platform as the approximately 700 first-cohort repertoires.

Profiled with immunoSEQ multiplex PCR; TCRdb holds only in-frame clones, not every one. The sample lists some 350,000 clones, about nine tenths occurring once. V was clipped by 4 bases and J by 3 bases, with 7 bases between them. Germline CDR1 and CDR2: SGHDT and YYEEEE. The CDR3 is 13 amino acids. This sequence originates from a woman aged 25-40 years in good health and CMV-seropositive. Specimen: PBMCs. The chain carries TRBV5-6 and TRBJ2-2; D is uncertain. The CDR3 DNA follows: TGTGCCAGCAGCCCGCCATACACCGGGGAGCTGTTTTTT. It specifies CASSPPYTGELFF. The full variable domain, rest sourced from reference TRBV5-6 and TRBJ2-2, is DAGVTQSPTHLIKTRGQQVTLRCSPKSGHDTVSWYQQALGQGPQFIFQYYEEEERQRGNFPDRFSGHQFPNYSSELNVNALLLGDSALYLCASSPPYTGELFFGEGSRLTVL.